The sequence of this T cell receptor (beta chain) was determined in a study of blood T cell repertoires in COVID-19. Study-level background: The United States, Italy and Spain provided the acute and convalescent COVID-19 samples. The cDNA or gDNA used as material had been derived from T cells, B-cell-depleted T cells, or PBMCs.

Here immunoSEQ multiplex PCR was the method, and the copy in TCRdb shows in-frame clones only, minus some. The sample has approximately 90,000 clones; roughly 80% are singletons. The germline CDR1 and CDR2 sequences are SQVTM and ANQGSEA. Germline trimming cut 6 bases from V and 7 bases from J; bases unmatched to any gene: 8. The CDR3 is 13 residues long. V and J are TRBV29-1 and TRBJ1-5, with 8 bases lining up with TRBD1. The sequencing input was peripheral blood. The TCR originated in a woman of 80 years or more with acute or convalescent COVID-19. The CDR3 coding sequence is TGCAGCGTCGAGGACAGGGAGGGACAGCCCCAGCATTTT. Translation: CSVEDREGQPQHF.